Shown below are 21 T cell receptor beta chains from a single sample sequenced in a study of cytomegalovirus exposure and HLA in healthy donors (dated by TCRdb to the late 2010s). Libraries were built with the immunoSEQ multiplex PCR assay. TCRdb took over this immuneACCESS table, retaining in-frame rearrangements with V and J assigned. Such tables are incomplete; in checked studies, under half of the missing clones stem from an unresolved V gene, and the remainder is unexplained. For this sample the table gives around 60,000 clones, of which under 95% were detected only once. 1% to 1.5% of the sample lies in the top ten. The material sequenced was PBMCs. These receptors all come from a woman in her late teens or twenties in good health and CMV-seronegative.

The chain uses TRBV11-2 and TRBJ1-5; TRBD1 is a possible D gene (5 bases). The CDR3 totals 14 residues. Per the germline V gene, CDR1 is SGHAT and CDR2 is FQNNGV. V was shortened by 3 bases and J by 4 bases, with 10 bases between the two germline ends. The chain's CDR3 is CASSLDGGNQPQHF. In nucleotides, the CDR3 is TGTGCCAGCAGCTTGGACGGGGGGAATCAGCCCCAGCATTTT.

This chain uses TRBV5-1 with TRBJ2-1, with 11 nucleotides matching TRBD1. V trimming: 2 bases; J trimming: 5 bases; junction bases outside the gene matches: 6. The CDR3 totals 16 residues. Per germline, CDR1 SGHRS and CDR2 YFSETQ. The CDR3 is CASSFGTGGLDNEQFF. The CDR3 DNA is TGCGCCAGCAGCTTCGGGACAGGGGGACTGGACAATGAGCAGTTCTTC.

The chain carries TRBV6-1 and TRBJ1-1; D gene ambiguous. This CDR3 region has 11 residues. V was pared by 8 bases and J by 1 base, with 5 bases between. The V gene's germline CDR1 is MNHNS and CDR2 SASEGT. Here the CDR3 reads CASGRNTEAFF. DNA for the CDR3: TGTGCCAGCGGGAGGAACACTGAAGCTTTCTTT.

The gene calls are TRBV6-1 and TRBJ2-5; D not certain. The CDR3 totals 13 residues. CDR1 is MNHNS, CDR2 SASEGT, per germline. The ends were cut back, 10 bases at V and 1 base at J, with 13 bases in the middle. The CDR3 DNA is TGTGCCACCAAAACCCCGGGCCAAGAGACCCAGTACTTC. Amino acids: CATKTPGQETQYF.

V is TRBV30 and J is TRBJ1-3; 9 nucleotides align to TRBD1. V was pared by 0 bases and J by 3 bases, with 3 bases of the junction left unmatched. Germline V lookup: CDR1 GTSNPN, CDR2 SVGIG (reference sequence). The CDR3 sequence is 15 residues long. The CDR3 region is CAWSVGQGNGNTIYF. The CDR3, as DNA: TGTGCCTGGAGTGTTGGACAGGGGAATGGAAACACCATATATTTT. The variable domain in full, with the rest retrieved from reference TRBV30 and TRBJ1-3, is SQTIHQWPATLVQPVGSPLSLECTVEGTSNPNLYWYRQAAGRGLQLLFYSVGIGQISSEVPQNLSASRPQDRQFILSSKKLLLSDSGFYLCAWSVGQGNGNTIYFGEGSWLTVV.

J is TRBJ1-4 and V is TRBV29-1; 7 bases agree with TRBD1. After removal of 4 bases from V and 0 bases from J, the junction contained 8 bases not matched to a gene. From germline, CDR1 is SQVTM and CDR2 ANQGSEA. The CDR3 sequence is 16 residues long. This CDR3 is CSVGRRQGATNEKLFF. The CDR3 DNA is TGCAGCGTTGGACGTCGACAGGGTGCAACTAATGAAAAACTGTTTTTT.

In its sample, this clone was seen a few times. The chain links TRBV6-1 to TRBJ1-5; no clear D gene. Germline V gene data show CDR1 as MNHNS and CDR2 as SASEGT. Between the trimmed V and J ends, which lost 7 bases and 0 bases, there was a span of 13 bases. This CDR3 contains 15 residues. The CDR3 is CASNVPGISNQPQHF. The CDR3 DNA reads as TGTGCCAGCAACGTACCCGGGATTAGCAATCAGCCCCAGCATTTT.

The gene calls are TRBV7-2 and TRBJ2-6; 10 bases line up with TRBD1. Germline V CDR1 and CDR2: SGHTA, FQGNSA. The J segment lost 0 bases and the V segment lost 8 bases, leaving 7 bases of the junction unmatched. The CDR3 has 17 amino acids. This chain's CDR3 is CASERDRGASGANVLTF. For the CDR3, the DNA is TGTGCCAGCGAAAGGGACAGGGGCGCCTCTGGGGCCAACGTCCTGACTTTC. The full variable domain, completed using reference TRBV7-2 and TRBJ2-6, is GAGVSQSPSNKVTEKGKDVELRCDPISGHTALYWYRQSLGQGLEFLIYFQGNSAPDKSGLPSDRFSAERTGGSVSTLTIQRTQQEDSAVYLCASERDRGASGANVLTFGAGSRLTVL.

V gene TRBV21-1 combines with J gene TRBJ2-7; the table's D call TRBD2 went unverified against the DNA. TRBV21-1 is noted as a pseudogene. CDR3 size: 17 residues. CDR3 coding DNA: TGTGCCAGCAGCAAAAGAGGCACTAGCGGGACCTCCTACGAGCAGTACTTC. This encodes CASSKRGTSGTSYEQYF.

The CDR3 here is CATSRDWLAGGPGYNEQFF. CDR3 in DNA: TGTGCCACCAGCAGAGATTGGCTAGCGGGAGGGCCGGGGTACAATGAGCAGTTCTTC. J is TRBJ2-1 and V is TRBV15; TRBD2 agrees at 12 bases. Germline values: CDR1 LNHNV, CDR2 YYDKDF (reference sequence). Trimming took 0 bases from V and 4 from J; bases not matched to a gene: 10. The CDR3 has 19 residues. The full variable domain, completed using reference TRBV15 and TRBJ2-1, is DAMVIQNPRYQVTQFGKPVTLSCSQTLNHNVMYWYQQKSSQAPKLLFHYYDKDFNNEADTPDNFQSRRPNTSFCFLDIRSPGLGDTAMYLCATSRDWLAGGPGYNEQFFGPGTRLTVL.

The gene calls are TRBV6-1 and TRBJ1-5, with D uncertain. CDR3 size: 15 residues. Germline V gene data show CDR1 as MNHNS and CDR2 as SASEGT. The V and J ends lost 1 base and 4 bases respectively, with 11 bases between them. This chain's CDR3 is CASSEGPGLNQPQHF. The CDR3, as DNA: TGTGCCAGCAGTGAAGGCCCTGGGCTTAATCAGCCCCAGCATTTT.

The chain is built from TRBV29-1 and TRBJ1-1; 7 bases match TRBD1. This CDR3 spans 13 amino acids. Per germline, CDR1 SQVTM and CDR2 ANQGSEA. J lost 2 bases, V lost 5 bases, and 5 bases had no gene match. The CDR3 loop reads CSVNRGINTEAFF. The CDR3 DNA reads TGCAGCGTTAACAGGGGCATCAACACTGAAGCTTTCTTT.

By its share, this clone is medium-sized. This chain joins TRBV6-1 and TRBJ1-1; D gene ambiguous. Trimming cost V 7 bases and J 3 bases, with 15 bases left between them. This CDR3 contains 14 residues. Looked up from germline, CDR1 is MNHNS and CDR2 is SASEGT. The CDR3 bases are TGTGCCAGCATCGAAGTTATTGGCTACACTGAAGCTTTCTTT. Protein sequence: CASIEVIGYTEAFF.

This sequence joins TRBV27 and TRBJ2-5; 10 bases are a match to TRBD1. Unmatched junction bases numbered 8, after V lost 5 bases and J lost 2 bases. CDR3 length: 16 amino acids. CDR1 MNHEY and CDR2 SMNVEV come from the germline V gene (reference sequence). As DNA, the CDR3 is TGTGCCAGCAGTCCTCCCCGGACAGGGGGGCAAGAGACCCAGTACTTC. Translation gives CASSPPRTGGQETQYF.

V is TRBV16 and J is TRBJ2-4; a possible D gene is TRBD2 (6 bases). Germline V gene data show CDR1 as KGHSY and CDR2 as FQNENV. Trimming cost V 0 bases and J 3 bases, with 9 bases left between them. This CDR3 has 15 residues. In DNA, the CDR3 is TGTGCCAGCAGCCAATCTGGGGGAGGCAAAAACATTCAGTACTTC. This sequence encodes CASSQSGGGKNIQYF.

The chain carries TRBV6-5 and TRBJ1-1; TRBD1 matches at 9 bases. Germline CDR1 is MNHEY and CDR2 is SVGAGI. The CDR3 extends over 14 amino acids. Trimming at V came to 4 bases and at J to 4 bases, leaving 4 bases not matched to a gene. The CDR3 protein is CASSSRQGVTEAFF. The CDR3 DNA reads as TGTGCCAGCAGTTCCCGACAGGGGGTCACTGAAGCTTTCTTT.

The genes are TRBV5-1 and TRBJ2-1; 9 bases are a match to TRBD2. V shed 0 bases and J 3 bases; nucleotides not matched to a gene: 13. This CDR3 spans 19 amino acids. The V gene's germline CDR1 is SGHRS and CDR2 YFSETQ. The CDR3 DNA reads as TGCGCCAGCAGCTTGGATGGAAGGCGGGGGGGCCTGTACTACAATGAGCAGTTCTTC. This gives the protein CASSLDGRRGGLYYNEQFF.

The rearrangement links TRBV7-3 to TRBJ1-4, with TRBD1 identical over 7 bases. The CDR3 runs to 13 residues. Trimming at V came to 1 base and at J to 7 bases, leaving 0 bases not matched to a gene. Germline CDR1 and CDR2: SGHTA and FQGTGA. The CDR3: CASSLNRGEKLFF. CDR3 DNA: TGTGCCAGCAGCTTAAACAGGGGTGAAAAACTGTTTTTT.

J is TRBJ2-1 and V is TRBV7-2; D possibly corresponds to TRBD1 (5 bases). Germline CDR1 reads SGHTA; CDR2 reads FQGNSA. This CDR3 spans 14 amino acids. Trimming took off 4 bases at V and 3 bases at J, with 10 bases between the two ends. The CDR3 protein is CASSSGANYNEQFF. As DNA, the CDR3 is TGTGCCAGCAGCTCTGGGGCGAACTACAATGAGCAGTTCTTC.

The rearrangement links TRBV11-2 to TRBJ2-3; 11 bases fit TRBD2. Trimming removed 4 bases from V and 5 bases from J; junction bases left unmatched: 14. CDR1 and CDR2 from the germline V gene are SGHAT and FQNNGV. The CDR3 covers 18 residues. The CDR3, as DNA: TGTGCCAGCAGCTACCTTTTATATAGCGGGGGGGCAGGAGATACGCAGTATTTT. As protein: CASSYLLYSGGAGDTQYF.

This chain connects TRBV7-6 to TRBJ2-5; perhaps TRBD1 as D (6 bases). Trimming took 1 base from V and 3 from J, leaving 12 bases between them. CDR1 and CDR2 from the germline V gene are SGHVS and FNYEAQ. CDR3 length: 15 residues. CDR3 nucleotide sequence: TGTGCCAGCAGCTTAGAATGGGCAGGGGAAGAGACCCAGTACTTC. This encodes CASSLEWAGEETQYF.